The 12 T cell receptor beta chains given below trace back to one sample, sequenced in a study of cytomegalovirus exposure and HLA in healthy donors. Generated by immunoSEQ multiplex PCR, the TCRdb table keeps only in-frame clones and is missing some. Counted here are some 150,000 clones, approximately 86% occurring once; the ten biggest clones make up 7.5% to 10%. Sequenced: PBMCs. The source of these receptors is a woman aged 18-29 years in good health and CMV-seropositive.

The CDR3 is CASSPWDKGTEAFF. Written as DNA, the CDR3 is TGTGCCAGCAGCCCGTGGGACAAAGGCACTGAAGCTTTCTTT. The V call is TRBV9, the J call TRBJ1-1, with D possibly matching TRBD1 (6 bases). V lost 4 bases and J 4 bases, leaving 14 bases between the germline ends. The germline V gene has CDR1 SGDLS and CDR2 YYNGEE. The CDR3 spans 14 residues.

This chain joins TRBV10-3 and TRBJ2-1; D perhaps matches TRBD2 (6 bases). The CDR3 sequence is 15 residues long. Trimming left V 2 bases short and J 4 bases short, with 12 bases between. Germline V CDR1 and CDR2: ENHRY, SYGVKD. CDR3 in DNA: TGTGCCATCAGTGAGACTGGGACTGTATACAATGAGCAGTTCTTC. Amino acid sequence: CAISETGTVYNEQFF.

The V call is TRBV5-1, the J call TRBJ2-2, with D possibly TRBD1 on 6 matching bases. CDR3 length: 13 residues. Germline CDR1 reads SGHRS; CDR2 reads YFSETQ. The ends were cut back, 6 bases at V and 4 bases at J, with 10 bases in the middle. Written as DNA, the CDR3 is TGCGCCAGCACCCAACAGGGCACCGGGGAGCTGTTTTTT. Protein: CASTQQGTGELFF.

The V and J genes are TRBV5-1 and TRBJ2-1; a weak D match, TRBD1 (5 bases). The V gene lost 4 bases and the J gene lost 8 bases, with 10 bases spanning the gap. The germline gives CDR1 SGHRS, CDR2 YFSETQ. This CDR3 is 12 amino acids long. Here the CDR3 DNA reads TGCGCCAGCAGCACGAAGGGGCATGAGCAGTTCTTC. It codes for CASSTKGHEQFF.

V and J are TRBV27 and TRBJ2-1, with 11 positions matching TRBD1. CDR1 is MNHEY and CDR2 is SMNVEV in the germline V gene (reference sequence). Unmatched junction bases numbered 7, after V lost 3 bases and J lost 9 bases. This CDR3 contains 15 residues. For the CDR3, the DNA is TGTGCCAGCAGTTTTAACCGGGACAGGGGGTTTGAGCAGTTCTTC. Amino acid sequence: CASSFNRDRGFEQFF.

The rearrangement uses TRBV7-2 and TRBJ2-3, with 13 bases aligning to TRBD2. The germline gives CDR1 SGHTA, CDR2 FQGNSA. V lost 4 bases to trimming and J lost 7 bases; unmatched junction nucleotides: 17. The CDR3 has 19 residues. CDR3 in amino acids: CASSSKNQELGLAGYTQYF. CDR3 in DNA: TGTGCCAGCAGCTCGAAAAACCAGGAATTGGGACTAGCGGGGTATACGCAGTATTTT.

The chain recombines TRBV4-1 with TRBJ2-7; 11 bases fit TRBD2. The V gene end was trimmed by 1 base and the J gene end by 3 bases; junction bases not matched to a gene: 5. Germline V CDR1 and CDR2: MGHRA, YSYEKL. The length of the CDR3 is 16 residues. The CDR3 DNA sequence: TGCGCCAGCAGCCAAGTTCTAGCGGGAGGTTTCTACGAGCAGTACTTC. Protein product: CASSQVLAGGFYEQYF.

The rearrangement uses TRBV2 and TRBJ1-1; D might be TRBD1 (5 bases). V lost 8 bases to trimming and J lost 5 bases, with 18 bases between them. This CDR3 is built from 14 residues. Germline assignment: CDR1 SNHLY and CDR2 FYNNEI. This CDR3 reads CASCFLGGWTEAFF. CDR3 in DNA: TGTGCCAGCTGCTTCCTCGGGGGATGGACTGAAGCTTTCTTT. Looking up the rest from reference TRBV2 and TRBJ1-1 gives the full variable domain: EPEVTQTPSHQVTQMGQEVILRCVPISNHLYFYWYRQILGQKVEFLVSFYNNEISEKSEIFDDQFSVERPDGSNFTLKIRSTKLEDSAMYFCASCFLGGWTEAFFGQGTRLTVV.

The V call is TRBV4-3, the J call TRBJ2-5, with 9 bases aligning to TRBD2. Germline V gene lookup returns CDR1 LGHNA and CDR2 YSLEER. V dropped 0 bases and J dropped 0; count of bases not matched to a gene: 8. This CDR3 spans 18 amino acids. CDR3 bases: TGCGCCAGCAGCCAAGAAACAGCGGGGGGCAAGTACCAAGAGACCCAGTACTTC. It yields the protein CASSQETAGGKYQETQYF.

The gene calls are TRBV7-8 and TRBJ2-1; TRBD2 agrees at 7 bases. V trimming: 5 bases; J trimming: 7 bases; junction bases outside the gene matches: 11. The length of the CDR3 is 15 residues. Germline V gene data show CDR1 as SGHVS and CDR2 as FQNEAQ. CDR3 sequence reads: CASSPTSEGQNEQFF. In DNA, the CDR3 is TGTGCCAGCAGCCCAACTAGCGAAGGGCAGAATGAGCAGTTCTTC.

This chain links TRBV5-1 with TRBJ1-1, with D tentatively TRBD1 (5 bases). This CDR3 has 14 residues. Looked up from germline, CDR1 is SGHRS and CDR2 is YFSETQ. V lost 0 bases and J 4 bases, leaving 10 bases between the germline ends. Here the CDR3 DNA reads TGCGCCAGCAGCTTGGCTGGGGGGGGCACTGAAGCTTTCTTT. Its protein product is CASSLAGGGTEAFF.

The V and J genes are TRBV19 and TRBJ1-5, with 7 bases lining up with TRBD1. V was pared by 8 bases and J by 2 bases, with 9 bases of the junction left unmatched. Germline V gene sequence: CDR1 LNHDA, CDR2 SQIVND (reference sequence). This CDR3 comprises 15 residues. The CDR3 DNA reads TGTGCCAGTGATACCGGGACAGCTGGCAATCAGCCCCAGCATTTT. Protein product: CASDTGTAGNQPQHF.